The 10 T cell receptor beta chains listed next were all sequenced from one sample in a study of T cell repertoires in cytomegalovirus infection. TCRdb reprocessed the reads with MiXCR, giving one entry per CDR3 protein. This table has about 920,000 distinct CDR3 sequences, less than 40% appearing once. These receptors' targets are unknown. This specimen consisted of cultured CD8+ T cells from PBMCs, obtained from culture after CMV antigen stimulation. The receptors here all came from a human donor in good health (CMV status not recorded). Some clones in this sample may be carry-over from other donors' samples.

The chain has TRBV12-3 or TRBV12-4 and TRBJ2-1; D is perhaps TRBD2 (5 bases). This CDR3 spans 14 amino acids. V lost 7 bases and J lost 2, with 12 bases in between. The chain's CDR3 is CASNLRGTYNEQFF. In nucleotides, the CDR3 is TGTGCCAGCAACCTCCGGGGAACCTACAATGAGCAGTTCTTC.

The chain combines TRBV12-3 or TRBV12-4 with TRBJ2-1; 9 bases are shared with TRBD2. Trimming cost V 7 bases and J 6 bases; bases outside gene matches: 10. CDR3 length equals 15 residues. This CDR3 reads CASTPLGGGANEQFF. Written as DNA, the CDR3 is TGTGCCAGCACCCCACTGGGCGGGGGGGCCAATGAGCAGTTCTTC.

In this sample, this clonotype turned up a few times. V and J are TRBV4-3 and TRBJ2-1; 11 nucleotides agree with TRBD1. The junction had 7 bases not matched to a gene; V was cut back by 0 bases and J by 3 bases. The CDR3 runs 18 residues. Germline V CDR1 and CDR2: LGHNA, YSLEER. CDR3 in DNA: TGCGCCAGCAGCCAAGATCCGGTCGGGACAGGGGGCTACAATGAGCAGTTCTTC. Its translation: CASSQDPVGTGGYNEQFF.

This clonotype came up many times. The V and J genes are TRBV12-3 or TRBV12-4 and TRBJ2-1, with D perhaps given as TRBD1 or TRBD2 (5 bases each). The CDR3 has 13 residues. V gave up 6 bases and J gave up 2 bases, with 8 bases separating them. CDR3 DNA sequence: TGTGCCAGCAGCCCGGGGCCCTACAATGAGCAGTTCTTC. It yields the protein CASSPGPYNEQFF.

CDR3 sequence (DNA): TGTGCCAGCAGTTCCTACAGGGGGTCCTACAATGAGCAGTTCTTC. Translated: CASSSYRGSYNEQFF. The chain is built from TRBV12-3 or TRBV12-4 and TRBJ2-1; 8 bases agree with TRBD1. With 4 bases clipped from V and 1 base from J, the junction kept 3 bases outside the gene matches. The CDR3 runs to 15 residues.

The chain recombines TRBV7-9 with TRBJ1-1; D remains unclear. Per germline, CDR1 SEHNR and CDR2 FQNEAQ (reference sequence). There are 14 residues in the CDR3. The V and J ends lost 1 base and 7 bases respectively, with 13 bases between them. The CDR3 here is CASSLVGGRGEAFF. CDR3 sequence (DNA): TGTGCCAGCAGCTTAGTTGGAGGACGGGGTGAAGCTTTCTTT.

The V call is TRBV27, the J call TRBJ1-5; D unclear. This CDR3 region has 13 residues. V lost 6 bases to trimming and J lost 3 bases, with 9 bases between them. CDR1 MNHEY and CDR2 SMNVEV come from the germline V gene (reference sequence). CDR3 nucleotides: TGTGCCAGCAGATGGGATACCAATCAGCCCCAGCATTTT. It codes for CASRWDTNQPQHF.

This clonotype occurred a few times. The V and J genes are TRBV3-1 and TRBJ2-1, with TRBD1 matching over 12 bases. The ends lost 1 base at V and 8 bases at J; junction bases unmatched: 15. Per germline, CDR1 LGHDT and CDR2 YNNKEL (reference sequence). The CDR3 is 19 amino acids. The CDR3 DNA is TGTGCCAGCAGCCAAGCAGATATTCCGGGACAGGGGGCATGGGATGAGCAGTTCTTC. It is translated as CASSQADIPGQGAWDEQFF.

This clonotype was seen only a few times. This rearrangement joins TRBV7-9 to TRBJ1-2; tentative D call: TRBD1 (5 bases). This CDR3 is 12 amino acids long. V lost 6 bases to trimming and J lost 11 bases, with 16 bases between them. CDR1 and CDR2 from the germline V gene are SEHNR and FQNEAQ (reference sequence). CDR3 DNA: TGTGCCAGCAGTTGGGACGAGAGGGAGTACACCTTC. This sequence encodes CASSWDEREYTF.

This clonotype has more than one count but fewer than ten. The genes are TRBV24-1 and TRBJ2-2; perhaps TRBD2 as D (6 bases). This CDR3 is 16 amino acids long. The germline V and J ends were trimmed by 2 bases and 5 bases, with 14 bases remaining between them. Looked up from germline, CDR1 is KGHDR and CDR2 is SFDVKD. CDR3 DNA: TGTGCCACCAGTGATTGGAGGGGAAGTGGGACCGGGGAGCTGTTTTTT. Amino acids: CATSDWRGSGTGELFF.